The 16 T cell receptor beta chains given below trace back to one sample, sequenced in a study of cytomegalovirus exposure and HLA in healthy donors. The PCR ran on 60 Vbeta and 13 Jbeta primers. Sequencing was performed with immunoSEQ multiplex PCR; in TCRdb, only in-frame clones are kept and a portion is missing. The sample contains some 93,000 clones, around four fifths of which appear only once. The source material was PBMCs. Every receptor here comes from a woman in her thirties or forties in good health and CMV-seronegative.

The chain is built from TRBV6-1 and TRBJ1-3; D is uncertain. The CDR3 runs 11 residues. Germline assignment: CDR1 MNHNS and CDR2 SASEGT. V was pared by 7 bases and J by 4 bases, with 5 bases between. CDR3 protein: CASTLGNTIYF. The CDR3 coding sequence is TGTGCCAGCACTCTGGGAAACACCATATATTTT.

Notes on this clone: The sample contains more than one DNA sequence encoding this CDR3. The rearrangement links TRBV4-2 to TRBJ2-5; TRBD2 matches 13 bases. The last part of the DNA fits TRBJ2-7 better; the J call may be wrong. CDR1 and CDR2 from the germline V gene are LGHNA and YNFKEQ. The CDR3 runs to 15 residues. The CDR3: CASSQGLAGSYEQYF. The CDR3 DNA reads TGTGCCAGCAGCCAGGGACTAGCGGGATCCTACGAGCAGTACTTC.

V gene TRBV19 combines with J gene TRBJ2-7, with 13 bases fitting TRBD2. The CDR3 is 16 residues long. With 6 bases clipped from V and 4 bases from J, the junction kept 9 bases outside the gene matches. CDR1 is LNHDA and CDR2 is SQIVND in the germline V gene (reference sequence). CDR3 sequence reads: CASSPLGTSGTYEQYF. The CDR3 nucleotides read TGTGCCAGTAGCCCCCTCGGGACTAGCGGGACGTACGAGCAGTACTTC.

The V and J genes are TRBV28 and TRBJ2-5; the D is unclear. The ends were cut back, 5 bases at V and 4 bases at J, with 2 bases in the middle. In germline, CDR1 is MDHEN, CDR2 SYDVKM. CDR3 length: 10 residues. The CDR3 here is CASSRETQYF. CDR3 bases: TGTGCCAGCAGTCGAGAGACCCAGTACTTC.

The genes are TRBV5-5 and TRBJ1-5; the match to TRBD1 covers 12 bases. The CDR3 has 16 amino acids. In germline, CDR1 is SGHKS, CDR2 YYEKEE (reference sequence). V lost 4 bases to trimming and J lost 2 bases; unmatched junction nucleotides: 4. CDR3 residues: CASSPGTGGGNQPQHF. Here the CDR3 DNA reads TGTGCCAGCAGCCCGGGGACAGGGGGCGGCAATCAGCCCCAGCATTTT.

This chain connects TRBV7-9 to TRBJ2-7; D is possibly TRBD1 (5 bases). This CDR3 has 13 amino acids. V dropped 2 bases and J dropped 4 bases, with 9 bases sitting between them. Germline V CDR1 and CDR2: SEHNR, FQNEAQ (reference sequence). In DNA form, the CDR3 reads TGTGCCAGCAGCTTACCCAGGGTATACGAGCAGTACTTC. Its translation: CASSLPRVYEQYF. Filled out from reference TRBV7-9 and TRBJ2-7, the complete variable domain reads DTGVSQNPRHKITKRGQNVTFRCDPISEHNRLYWYRQTLGQGPEFLTYFQNEAQLEKSRLLSDRFSAERPKGSFSTLEIQRTEQGDSAMYLCASSLPRVYEQYFGPGTRLTVT.

The chain recombines TRBV5-1 with TRBJ2-3, with TRBD1 identical over 9 bases. This CDR3 spans 15 amino acids. CDR1 and CDR2 (germline): SGHRS, YFSETQ. V trimming: 0 bases; J trimming: 9 bases; junction bases outside the gene matches: 8. CDR3 sequence reads: CASSLAGTGRSTQYF. CDR3 nucleotides: TGCGCCAGCAGCTTGGCCGGGACAGGGAGGAGCACGCAGTATTTT. Supplemented by reference TRBV5-1 and TRBJ2-3, the full variable domain reads KAGVTQTPRYLIKTRGQQVTLSCSPISGHRSVSWYQQTPGQGLQFLFEYFSETQRNKGNFPGRFSGRQFSNSRSEMNVSTLELGDSALYLCASSLAGTGRSTQYFGPGTRLTVL.

The chain combines TRBV28 with TRBJ2-4, with a weak D call TRBD1 (5 bases). V was shortened by 7 bases and J by 0 bases, with 7 bases between the two germline ends. There are 13 residues in the CDR3. Germline V gives CDR1 MDHEN, CDR2 SYDVKM. CDR3 in DNA: TGTGCCAGCATGGGGCGAGCCAAAAACATTCAGTACTTC. Protein product: CASMGRAKNIQYF.

The rearrangement links TRBV27 to TRBJ2-1, with TRBD1 as a possible D gene (5 bases). The CDR3 extends over 13 amino acids. The germline V gene has CDR1 MNHEY and CDR2 SMNVEV (reference sequence). Trimming shortened V by 5 bases and J by 4 bases, and 9 bases separated the two germline ends. In DNA form, the CDR3 reads TGTGCCAGCAGTAAAAGGGGATACAATGAGCAGTTCTTC. This translates into CASSKRGYNEQFF.

This clone was detected once. At one of its ends the junction is not consistent with the germline gene, which may arise from a read error. This sequence joins TRBV27 and TRBJ2-3, with 9 bases matching TRBD2. Germline V gene data show CDR1 as MNHEY and CDR2 as SMNVEV (reference sequence). The CDR3 loop spans 16 amino acids. CDR3 nucleotides: TGTGCCAGCAGTTTATCGCCTGGGACTAGCAGAGATACGCAGTATTTT. Translated, it gives CASSLSPGTSRDTQYF.

The chain uses TRBV27 and TRBJ2-7; maybe TRBD2 (6 bases). The CDR3 has 14 amino acids. Trimming shortened V by 0 bases and J by 9 bases, and 15 bases separated the two germline ends. Germline V gene data show CDR1 as MNHEY and CDR2 as SMNVEV (reference sequence). This chain's CDR3 is CASSLSGLPLMQYF. CDR3 DNA sequence: TGTGCCAGCAGTTTATCGGGACTTCCACTTATGCAGTACTTC.

The chain uses TRBV11-2 and TRBJ2-7; perhaps TRBD1 as D (5 bases). The CDR3 is 12 amino acids. V lost 5 bases and J lost 2, with 7 bases in between. The germline gives CDR1 SGHAT, CDR2 FQNNGV. The CDR3 loop is CASSRGTYEQYF. For the CDR3, the DNA is TGTGCCAGCAGCAGGGGCACCTACGAGCAGTACTTC. Full variable domain (missing parts from reference TRBV11-2 and TRBJ2-7): EAGVAQSPRYKIIEKRQSVAFWCNPISGHATLYWYQQILGQGPKLLIQFQNNGVVDDSQLPKDRFSAERLKGVDSTLKIQPAKLEDSAVYLCASSRGTYEQYFGPGTRLTVT.

The V and J genes are TRBV10-3 and TRBJ1-2, with TRBD1 matching 9 bases. Looked up from germline, CDR1 is ENHRY and CDR2 is SYGVKD. The CDR3 covers 16 residues. V lost 4 bases and J lost 2; bases outside the gene matches: 8. The CDR3 bases are TGTGCCATCAGTGCCCGGACAGGGGACGGAAACTATGGCTACACCTTC. Protein: CAISARTGDGNYGYTF.

This sequence joins TRBV6-4 and TRBJ1-5; possible D gene TRBD1, 6 bases. Germline V gives CDR1 MRHNA, CDR2 SNTAGT. The CDR3 sequence is 15 residues long. V was shortened by 6 bases and J by 0 bases, with 12 bases between the two germline ends. CDR3 protein: CASSPEQGSNQPQHF. In DNA, the CDR3 is TGTGCCAGCAGCCCAGAACAGGGTAGCAATCAGCCCCAGCATTTT.

This rearrangement joins TRBV5-1 to TRBJ2-2; D possibly corresponds to TRBD2 (5 bases). The CDR3 extends over 15 amino acids. V shed 3 bases and J shed 0 bases, with 9 bases lying between them. Per the germline V gene, CDR1 is SGHRS and CDR2 is YFSETQ. The CDR3 bases are TGCGCCAGCAGCTATGAGCGGCCGAACACCGGGGAGCTGTTTTTT. This gives the protein CASSYERPNTGELFF.

The chain links TRBV28 to TRBJ2-1; D is unresolved. CDR1 is MDHEN and CDR2 is SYDVKM in the germline V gene. The V and J ends lost 2 bases and 8 bases respectively, with 10 bases between them. There are 13 residues in the CDR3. The CDR3 sequence is CASSLPRTHEQFF. The CDR3 region has the DNA TGTGCCAGCAGTTTACCTAGAACCCATGAGCAGTTCTTC.